The 15 T cell receptor beta chains given below trace back to one sample, sequenced in a study of T cell responses to AZD1222 COVID-19 vaccine (dated by TCRdb to the early 2020s). Library method: the immunoSEQ multiplex PCR assay. The table was pulled from immuneACCESS by TCRdb, which kept in-frame rearrangements only. Such tables lose some clones; where checked, under half of the loss comes from unresolved V genes, and the rest has no known cause. The sample table lists about 75,000 clones, approximately 89% of them with a count of one. Approximately 9.1% of the sample is held by the ten biggest clonotypes. This specimen's time point label, per the study, means: about 28 days (+/-7) after the second vaccine dose. According to the study, the label for this sample's treatment or condition signals: meningococcal conjugate vaccine given as trial control. The material was peripheral blood, obtained 28 days after the second dose of the MenACWY control vaccine. The receptors derive from an adult who received the MenACWY meningococcal vaccine as a control.

The chain links TRBV27 to TRBJ1-1; TRBD1 is a possible D gene (6 bases). Germline V lookup: CDR1 MNHEY, CDR2 SMNVEV (reference sequence). The CDR3 has 15 amino acids. V lost 5 bases and J lost 3, with 16 bases in between. The CDR3 DNA follows: TGTGCCAGCAGTCGTCAGACAGGCAGGGACACTGAAGCTTTCTTT. Translating it yields CASSRQTGRDTEAFF.

This sequence joins TRBV5-1 and TRBJ2-3, with 14 bases aligning to TRBD2. J was trimmed by 2 bases and V by 0 bases; bases with no gene match: 5. This CDR3 comprises 18 residues. Germline lookup yields CDR1 SGHRS and CDR2 YFSETQ. The CDR3 is CASSLGLAGGQFTDTQYF. The CDR3 nucleotides read TGCGCCAGCAGCTTGGGACTAGCGGGGGGGCAATTCACAGATACGCAGTATTTT.

The chain joins TRBV7-9 to TRBJ2-1, with 10 bases fitting TRBD2. Germline V gene lookup returns CDR1 SEHNR and CDR2 FQNEAQ (reference sequence). There are 16 residues in the CDR3. The J segment lost 6 bases and the V segment lost 4 bases, leaving 9 bases of the junction unmatched. CDR3 bases: TGTGCCAGCAGCTCTAGCGGGGGAGGGAAGAGCAATGAGCAGTTCTTC. It codes for CASSSSGGGKSNEQFF.

The chain's CDR3 is CATSRAGPYNEQFF. CDR3 DNA sequence: TGTGCCACCAGCAGGGCGGGGCCCTACAATGAGCAGTTCTTC. The rearrangement uses TRBV15 and TRBJ2-1; possible D gene TRBD2, 6 bases. Trimming stripped 3 bases from V and 2 bases from J, with 8 bases between. CDR1 LNHNV and CDR2 YYDKDF come from the germline V gene (reference sequence). CDR3 length equals 14 residues.

V usage is TRBV4-2 and J usage is TRBJ2-3; TRBD2 might be the D (5 bases). CDR3 length equals 17 residues. Germline-derived CDR1 and CDR2 are LGHNA and YNFKEQ. V gave up 1 base and J gave up 11 bases, with 25 bases separating them. Here the CDR3 DNA reads TGTGCCAGCAGCCAAGCGGAGGCTACCACCCAACCAGTTATGCAGTATTTT. Amino acid sequence: CASSQAEATTQPVMQYF.

The rearrangement uses TRBV4-3 and TRBJ1-4; D unresolved. The CDR3 totals 16 residues. V was shortened by 0 bases and J by 4 bases, with 12 bases between the two germline ends. CDR1 LGHNA and CDR2 YSLEER come from the germline V gene. CDR3 sequence (DNA): TGCGCCAGCAGCCAAGATCCCGCCGGAGATAATGAAAAACTGTTTTTT. It yields the protein CASSQDPAGDNEKLFF.

The genes are TRBV4-2 and TRBJ1-5; D remains ambiguous. This CDR3 is 14 amino acids long. Germline lookup yields CDR1 LGHNA and CDR2 YNFKEQ. The ends were cut back, 0 bases at V and 6 bases at J, with 9 bases in the middle. CDR3 DNA sequence: TGTGCCAGCAGCCAAGAGCGGGTCCCTCAGCCCCAGCATTTT. This sequence encodes CASSQERVPQPQHF.

This sequence joins TRBV3-1 (or the pseudogene TRBV3-2) and TRBJ1-4, with 8 bases aligning to TRBD1. The CDR3 has 14 residues. V lost 5 bases to trimming and J lost 7 bases; unmatched junction nucleotides: 6. Germline V CDR1 and CDR2: LGHDT, YNNKEL (reference sequence). The CDR3 loop is CASSDTGGSEKLFF. The CDR3, as DNA: TGTGCCAGCAGCGATACAGGGGGGAGTGAAAAACTGTTTTTT.

As to this clone: This CDR3 is also generated by other DNA sequences in the sample. The chain is built from TRBV18 and TRBJ1-1, with a weak D call TRBD1 (5 bases). V lost 3 bases and J lost 3, with 8 bases in between. Germline V gene sequence: CDR1 KGHSH, CDR2 LQKENI. The CDR3 is made up of 13 amino acids. Here the CDR3 DNA reads TGTGCCAGCTCACCTCAGGGAGACACTGAAGCTTTCTTT. Its translation is CASSPQGDTEAFF.

This clone was recorded once. This chain uses TRBV6-5 with TRBJ2-1; perhaps TRBD2 as D (6 bases). Germline lookup yields CDR1 MNHEY and CDR2 SVGAGI. The CDR3 is made up of 14 amino acids. The V end lost 4 bases, the J end lost 4 bases, and 11 bases lay between the germline ends. The CDR3 DNA sequence: TGTGCCAGCAGTTGGGGACTGGAGTACAATGAGCAGTTCTTC. Protein product: CASSWGLEYNEQFF.

The genes are TRBV11-2 and TRBJ1-1; D unclear. This CDR3 comprises 13 residues. Trimming stripped 5 bases from V and 0 bases from J, with 7 bases between. The germline CDR1 and CDR2 sequences are SGHAT and FQNNGV. The CDR3 is CASSGQMNTEAFF. In nucleotides, the CDR3 is TGTGCCAGCAGCGGGCAGATGAACACTGAAGCTTTCTTT.

This clone has only one observation. CDR3 sequence reads: CSVATGRGQPQHF. As DNA, the CDR3 is TGCAGCGTTGCGACAGGGAGGGGTCAGCCCCAGCATTTT. The chain carries TRBV29-1 and TRBJ1-5; 7 bases fit TRBD1. Germline assignment: CDR1 SQVTM and CDR2 ANQGSEA. Trimming took 4 bases from V and 6 from J; bases not matched to a gene: 6. The CDR3 loop spans 13 amino acids.

The chain is built from TRBV9 and TRBJ1-5, with D perhaps TRBD1 (6 bases). From germline, CDR1 is SGDLS and CDR2 YYNGEE. The CDR3 runs 14 residues. V dropped 3 bases and J dropped 3 bases, with 10 bases sitting between them. The CDR3 here is CASSGGQSNQPQHF. The CDR3 nucleotides read TGTGCCAGCAGCGGAGGACAGTCCAATCAGCCCCAGCATTTT.

The chain joins TRBV30 to TRBJ1-4; weak D call: TRBD1 (5 bases). Germline V gene lookup returns CDR1 GTSNPN and CDR2 SVGIG (reference sequence). Between the trimmed V and J ends, which lost 2 bases and 8 bases, there was a span of 12 bases. The CDR3 sequence is 13 residues long. CDR3 region: CAWSLDRGEKLFF. The CDR3 region has the DNA TGTGCCTGGAGTCTAGATCGGGGGGAAAAACTGTTTTTT.

V usage is TRBV7-2 and J usage is TRBJ1-6; 7 bases map to TRBD1. The V gene's germline CDR1 is SGHTA and CDR2 FQGNSA. This CDR3 region has 14 residues. Germline trimming cut 6 bases from V and 6 bases from J; bases unmatched to any gene: 5. DNA for the CDR3: TGTGCCAGCAGGGCCGGACAGGTTAATTCACCCCTCCACTTT. Translated: CASRAGQVNSPLHF.